Listed here are 9 T cell receptor beta chains from one sample, sequenced in a study of blood T cells in healthy people across ages. Primed by a sample-barcoded 5' primer and a J-beta primer mix, a second PCR proceeded for about 6 to 12 cycles. Each CDR3 protein gets one entry after TCRdb re-called the 5' RACE reads with MiXCR. Of approximately 800,000 distinct CDR3 sequences listed, 58% are singletons. Sequenced: blood. These receptors all come from a man aged 30 to 39 in good health.

The genes are TRBV27 and TRBJ2-1, with TRBD2 as a possible D gene (5 bases). This CDR3 is built from 13 residues. The V end was cut by 3 bases, the J end by 4 bases, with 7 bases between. Germline V CDR1 and CDR2: MNHEY, SMNVEV (reference sequence). CDR3 DNA sequence: TGTGCCAGCAGTTTTCGGGAATACAATGAGCAGTTCTTC. It encodes CASSFREYNEQFF.

V is TRBV28 and J is TRBJ2-7, with D possibly TRBD2 on 5 matching bases. Trimming stripped 5 bases from V and 0 bases from J, with 14 bases between. CDR1 and CDR2 from the germline V gene are MDHEN and SYDVKM. This CDR3 region has 15 residues. In nucleotides, the CDR3 is TGTGCCAGCAGTACGTGGACTTCTAGCTCCTACGAGCAGTACTTC. Its protein is CASSTWTSSSYEQYF.

The sample holds a few counts of this clonotype. The CDR3 DNA reads TGTGCCAGCAGCTTAATGTTAGCAGCGGGGGGCCTCCACGAGCAGTACTTC. Protein product: CASSLMLAAGGLHEQYF. The J gene is TRBJ2-4, the V gene TRBV11-1; 9 nucleotides line up with TRBD2. The better agreement between TRBJ2-7 and the DNA end casts doubt on the J call. The CDR3 extends over 17 amino acids. CDR1 SGHAT and CDR2 FQDESV come from the germline V gene (reference sequence).

This clonotype occurred a few times. The V gene is TRBV28, the J gene TRBJ2-1; D might be TRBD1 or TRBD2, each matching 5 bases. The CDR3 covers 14 residues. CDR1 is MDHEN and CDR2 is SYDVKM in the germline V gene. Trimming took 7 bases from V and 6 from J, leaving 16 bases between them. CDR3 sequence reads: CASTDGTLINEQFF. CDR3 in DNA: TGTGCCAGCACAGACGGGACGTTAATCAATGAGCAGTTCTTC.

This sequence joins TRBV5-5 and TRBJ2-3; D may be TRBD1 (6 bases). Germline V gives CDR1 SGHKS, CDR2 YYEKEE (reference sequence). Trimming left V 4 bases short and J 4 bases short, with 13 bases between. The CDR3 is 14 residues long. CDR3: CASSQGWGPDTQYF. CDR3 nucleotide sequence: TGTGCCAGCAGCCAAGGGTGGGGGCCAGATACGCAGTATTTT. The full variable domain, its missing parts supplied by reference TRBV5-5 and TRBJ2-3, is DAGVTQSPTHLIKTRGQQVTLRCSPISGHKSVSWYQQVLGQGPQFIFQYYEKEERGRGNFPDRFSARQFPNYSSELNVNALLLGDSALYLCASSQGWGPDTQYFGPGTRLTVL.

The chain carries TRBV11-2 and TRBJ2-1, with D perhaps TRBD2 (6 bases). V was trimmed by 1 base and J by 12 bases, leaving 28 bases between them. The CDR3 length is 18 residues. Per germline, CDR1 SGHAT and CDR2 FQNNGV. The CDR3 DNA reads as TGTGCCAGCAGCTTAGTTTCGGCAGCGGCCCTCACGGGGGAAGCGCAGTTCTTC. This codes for CASSLVSAAALTGEAQFF.

Turning to this clonotype: With a much larger clone just one base away, this may be a read error. The V gene is TRBV15, the J gene TRBJ1-6; D is undetermined. This CDR3 has 16 residues. V lost 0 bases and J 7 bases, leaving 13 bases between the germline ends. CDR1 is LNHNV, CDR2 YYDKDF, per germline (reference sequence). CDR3: CATSRDGMAENSPLHF. The CDR3 DNA reads TGTGCCACCAGCAGAGATGGTATGGCAGAAAATTCACCCCTCCACTTT.

CDR3 loop: CASSMDTSSTDTQYF. CDR3 DNA: TGTGCCAGCAGCATGGACACCTCTAGCACAGATACGCAGTATTTT. This sequence joins TRBV7-3 and TRBJ2-3; TRBD1 is a possible D gene (5 bases). The germline CDR1 and CDR2 sequences are SGHTA and FQGTGA. This CDR3 contains 15 residues. V was pared by 5 bases and J by 0 bases, with 12 bases between.

V usage is TRBV20-1 and J usage is TRBJ2-3, with TRBD1 as a possible D gene (5 bases). The V and J ends lost 6 bases and 0 bases respectively, with 10 bases between them. CDR1 and CDR2 from the germline V gene are DFQATT and SNEGSKA (reference sequence). The length of the CDR3 is 13 residues. The CDR3 sequence: CSAATESTDTQYF. Written as DNA, the CDR3 is TGCAGTGCCGCGACAGAAAGCACAGATACGCAGTATTTT.